The 3 T cell receptor beta chains in this list originate from one sample, sequenced in a study of T cells in Graves' hyperthyroidism and ophthalmopathy (dated by TCRdb to about 2019). Preparation of the library involved multiplex PCR. TCRdb lists the instrument as Illumina HiSeq 2000. TCR beta CDR3 regions were amplified from RNA transcripts. A first-round RT-PCR of the TCR CDR3 used the HTBI primer set with the Qiagen OneStep RT-PCR kit. TCRdb ran its own pipeline on the public reads, namely fastp trimming at Q25 and MiXCR clone calling, and kept in-frame beta chains. Entries that share a CDR3 protein sequence are merged under the most common genes and DNA. The sample table shows more than 500,000 distinct CDR3 sequences, and about a sixth are seen once. The ten largest clones capture around 3.9% of the sample. Sequencing input: blood. The receptors were gathered from a woman between 25 and 40 years old with Graves' hyperthyroidism.

The sample holds a few counts of this clonotype. The chain is built from TRBV29-1 and TRBJ1-2; 7 positions agree with TRBD1. The CDR3 covers 12 residues. V shed 7 bases, J shed 8 bases, and the junction held 10 bases outside the gene matches. Germline CDR1 is SQVTM and CDR2 is ANQGSEA. This CDR3 reads CSAWTGVGGYTF. CDR3 coding DNA: TGCAGCGCATGGACAGGTGTGGGGGGCTACACCTTC.

J is TRBJ1-6 and V is TRBV20-1; 7 bases fit TRBD1. The CDR3 extends over 13 amino acids. Germline lookup yields CDR1 DFQATT and CDR2 SNEGSKA (reference sequence). V trimming: 6 bases; J trimming: 5 bases; junction bases outside the gene matches: 4. This CDR3 reads CSASDRNNSPLHF. CDR3 sequence (DNA): TGCAGTGCCTCGGACAGGAATAATTCACCCCTCCACTTT.

This clonotype was counted at least ten times. J is TRBJ1-2 and V is TRBV6-1; D may be TRBD1 (5 bases). The CDR3 contains 12 residues. Per germline, CDR1 MNHNS and CDR2 SASEGT. Trimming removed 7 bases at V and 5 bases at J, with 11 bases between. In nucleotides, the CDR3 is TGTGCCAGCAAGGGGACTGTGTATGGCTACACCTTC. Residues: CASKGTVYGYTF.